This T cell receptor (beta chain) was recorded in a study of T cells in Graves' hyperthyroidism and ophthalmopathy. Study conclusions and caveats: Most thyroid clonotypes that were expanded above 0.001 also turned up in blood.

Germline CDR1 DFQATT, CDR2 SNEGSKA (reference sequence). Trimming cost V 3 bases and J 8 bases; bases outside gene matches: 9. The CDR3 consists of 13 residues. TCR beta CDR3 sequences were amplified from RNA transcripts. TCR CDR3 regions were first amplified by RT-PCR with HTBI primers. MiXCR, run by TCRdb on the multiplex PCR reads, gives a single entry per CDR3 protein. This table has 400,000 to 500,000 distinct CDR3 sequences, approximately 15% appearing once. Ten or more counts support this clonotype. As yet, its antigen is unknown. This receptor was identified in a young man with Graves' ophthalmopathy. Specimen: blood. This chain joins TRBV20-1 and TRBJ1-2; 7 bases agree with TRBD1. CDR3 loop: CSARAGGPDGYTF. In DNA form, the CDR3 reads TGCAGTGCTAGGGCAGGGGGACCGGACGGCTACACCTTC.